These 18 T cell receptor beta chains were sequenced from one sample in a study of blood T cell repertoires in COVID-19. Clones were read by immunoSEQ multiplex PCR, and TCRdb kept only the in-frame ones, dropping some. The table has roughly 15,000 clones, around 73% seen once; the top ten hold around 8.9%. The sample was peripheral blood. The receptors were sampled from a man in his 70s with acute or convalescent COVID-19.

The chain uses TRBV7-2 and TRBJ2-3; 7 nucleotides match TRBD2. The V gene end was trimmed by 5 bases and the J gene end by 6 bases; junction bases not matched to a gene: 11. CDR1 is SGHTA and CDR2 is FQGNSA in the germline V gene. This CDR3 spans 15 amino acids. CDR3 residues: CASSLGLLGGDTQYF. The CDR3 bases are TGTGCCAGCAGCCTGGGACTACTAGGTGGGGATACGCAGTATTTT.

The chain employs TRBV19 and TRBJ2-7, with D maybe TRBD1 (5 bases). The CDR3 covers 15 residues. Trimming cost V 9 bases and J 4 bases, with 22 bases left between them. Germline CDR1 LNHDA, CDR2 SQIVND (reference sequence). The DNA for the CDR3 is TGTGCCAGCCGGCTAACAGGAACAGGCGGTTACGAGCAGTACTTC. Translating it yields CASRLTGTGGYEQYF.

The CDR3 region is CSASKGQASYEQYF. The CDR3 coding sequence is TGCAGTGCTAGTAAAGGACAGGCCTCCTACGAGCAGTACTTC. This chain connects TRBV20-1 to TRBJ2-7; 7 bases map to TRBD1. The CDR3 loop spans 14 amino acids. Germline V gene data show CDR1 as DFQATT and CDR2 as SNEGSKA (reference sequence). The V gene end was trimmed by 3 bases and the J gene end by 0 bases; junction bases not matched to a gene: 5.

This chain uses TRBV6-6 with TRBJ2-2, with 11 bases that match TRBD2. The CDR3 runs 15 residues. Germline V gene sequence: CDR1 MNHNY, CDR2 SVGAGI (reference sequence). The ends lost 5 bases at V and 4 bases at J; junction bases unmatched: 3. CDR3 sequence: CASSTSGGGTGELFF. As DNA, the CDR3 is TGTGCCAGCAGTACTAGCGGGGGTGGCACCGGGGAGCTGTTTTTT.

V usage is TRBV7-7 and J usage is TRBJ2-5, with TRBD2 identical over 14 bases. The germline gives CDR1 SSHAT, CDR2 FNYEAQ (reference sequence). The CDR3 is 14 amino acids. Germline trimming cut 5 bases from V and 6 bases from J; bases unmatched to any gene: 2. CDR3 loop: CASSRTSGGQTQYF. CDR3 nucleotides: TGTGCCAGCAGCCGGACTAGCGGGGGGCAGACCCAGTACTTC.

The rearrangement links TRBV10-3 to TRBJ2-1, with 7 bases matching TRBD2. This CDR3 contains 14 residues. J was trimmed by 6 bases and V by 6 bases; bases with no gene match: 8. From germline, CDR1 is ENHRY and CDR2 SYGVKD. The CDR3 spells CAISGLGEGNEQFF. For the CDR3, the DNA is TGTGCCATCAGCGGGTTGGGGGAGGGCAATGAGCAGTTCTTC.

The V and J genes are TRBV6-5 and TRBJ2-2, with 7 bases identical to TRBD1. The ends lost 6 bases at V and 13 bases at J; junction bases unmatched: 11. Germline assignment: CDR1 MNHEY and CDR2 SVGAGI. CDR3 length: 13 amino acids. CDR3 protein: CASSPRQGMGLFF. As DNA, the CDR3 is TGTGCCAGCAGCCCAAGACAGGGAATGGGGCTGTTTTTT.

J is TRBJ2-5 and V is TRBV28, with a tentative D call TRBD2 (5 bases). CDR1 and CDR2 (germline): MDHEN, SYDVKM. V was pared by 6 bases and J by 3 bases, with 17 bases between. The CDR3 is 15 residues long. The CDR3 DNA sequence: TGTGCCAGCAGCCCGCGGGTAGCCGGGAAAGAGACCCAGTACTTC. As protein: CASSPRVAGKETQYF.

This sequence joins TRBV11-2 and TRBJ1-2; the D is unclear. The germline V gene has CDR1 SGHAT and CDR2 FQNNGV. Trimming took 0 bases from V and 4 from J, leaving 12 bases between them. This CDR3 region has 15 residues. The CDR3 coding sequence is TGTGCCAGCAGCTTAGACCCCAGTCCCGTCTATGGCTACACCTTC. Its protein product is CASSLDPSPVYGYTF.

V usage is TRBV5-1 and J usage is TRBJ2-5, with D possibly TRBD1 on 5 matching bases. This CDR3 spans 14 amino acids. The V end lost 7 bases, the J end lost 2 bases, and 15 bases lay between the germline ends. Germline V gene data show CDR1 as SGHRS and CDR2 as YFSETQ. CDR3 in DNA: TGCGCCAGCTTTCTGGGGCAGCAACAAGAGACCCAGTACTTC. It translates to CASFLGQQQETQYF.

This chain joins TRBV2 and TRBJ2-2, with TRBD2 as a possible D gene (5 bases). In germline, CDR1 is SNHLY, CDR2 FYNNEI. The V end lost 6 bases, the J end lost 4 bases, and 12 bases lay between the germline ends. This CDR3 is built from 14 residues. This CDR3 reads CASRRTQRTGELFF. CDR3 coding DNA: TGTGCCAGCAGACGGACTCAACGCACCGGGGAGCTGTTTTTT.

The CDR3 DNA reads as TGTGCCAGCAGCGTAGGAAGGGCGGGGACTGAAGCTTTCTTT. Encoded protein: CASSVGRAGTEAFF. V gene TRBV9 combines with J gene TRBJ1-1; D gene unclear. This CDR3 comprises 14 residues. The V gene's germline CDR1 is SGDLS and CDR2 YYNGEE. Deletions cut 0 bases from V and 5 bases from J, with 11 bases between.

CDR3 sequence (DNA): TGTGCCAGCAGCCAACAGGCTACCTCTAGCACAGATACGCAGTATTTT. It specifies CASSQQATSSTDTQYF. This chain joins TRBV16 and TRBJ2-3, with D hard to call. CDR1 is KGHSY and CDR2 is FQNENV in the germline V gene. CDR3 length: 16 residues. The V gene lost 2 bases and the J gene lost 0 bases, with 12 bases spanning the gap.

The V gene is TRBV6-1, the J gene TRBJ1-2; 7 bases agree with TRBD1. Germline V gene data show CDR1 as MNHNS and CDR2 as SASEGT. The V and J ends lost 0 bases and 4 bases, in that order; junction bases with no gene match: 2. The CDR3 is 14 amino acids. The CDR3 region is CASSEASGGYGYTF. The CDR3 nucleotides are TGTGCCAGCAGTGAAGCCTCAGGGGGCTATGGCTACACCTTC.

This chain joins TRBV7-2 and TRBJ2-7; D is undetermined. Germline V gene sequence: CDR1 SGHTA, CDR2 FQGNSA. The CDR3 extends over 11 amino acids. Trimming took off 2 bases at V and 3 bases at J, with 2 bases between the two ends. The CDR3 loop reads CASSLYYEQYF. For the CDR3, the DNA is TGTGCCAGCAGCTTATACTACGAGCAGTACTTC.

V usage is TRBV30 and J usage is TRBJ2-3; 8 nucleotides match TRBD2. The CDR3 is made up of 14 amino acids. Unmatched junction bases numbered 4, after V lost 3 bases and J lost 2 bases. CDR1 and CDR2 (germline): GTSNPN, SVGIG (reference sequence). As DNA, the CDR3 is TGTGCCTGGAGGGCGGGGGGACTCACAGATACGCAGTATTTT. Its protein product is CAWRAGGLTDTQYF.

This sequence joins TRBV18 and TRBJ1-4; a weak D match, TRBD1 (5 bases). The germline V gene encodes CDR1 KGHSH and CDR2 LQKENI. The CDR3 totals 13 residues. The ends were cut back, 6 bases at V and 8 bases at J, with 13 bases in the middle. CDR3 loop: CASSRGQEEKLFF. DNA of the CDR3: TGTGCCAGCTCGCGGGGCCAAGAGGAAAAACTGTTTTTT.

The CDR3 reads CASSPPSGYNEKLFF. The CDR3, as DNA: TGTGCCAGCTCACCACCGTCAGGTTATAATGAAAAACTGTTTTTT. This sequence joins TRBV18 and TRBJ1-4; unclear D gene. CDR1 is KGHSH, CDR2 LQKENI, per germline. V dropped 0 bases and J dropped 4 bases, with 9 bases sitting between them. This CDR3 has 15 residues.